Below are 9 T cell receptor beta chains sequenced from a single sample in a study of blood T cell repertoires in COVID-19. Sequencing used immunoSEQ multiplex PCR; TCRdb keeps in-frame clones, though not all of them. The table records roughly 200,000 clones, about 82% of them present only once. Sequencing was performed on PBMCs or T cells enriched from blood (not recorded which). The origin of the receptors is a man aged 40-55 years with acute COVID-19.

V is TRBV28 and J is TRBJ1-2, with D unresolved. Trimming took 4 bases from V and 9 from J, leaving 18 bases between them. This CDR3 spans 14 amino acids. Germline CDR1 reads MDHEN; CDR2 reads SYDVKM. This chain's CDR3 is CASSSAAIGVSYTF. Written as DNA, the CDR3 is TGTGCCAGCAGTTCTGCCGCTATCGGGGTGAGCTACACCTTC.

The chain couples TRBV9 to TRBJ2-7, with D maybe TRBD2 (6 bases). The CDR3 runs 14 residues. Germline loops: CDR1 SGDLS, CDR2 YYNGEE. V gave up 2 bases and J gave up 2 bases, with 11 bases separating them. CDR3 in DNA: TGTGCCAGCAGCGTGAGACTAGGCGCCTACGAGCAGTACTTC. Protein sequence: CASSVRLGAYEQYF.

This rearrangement joins TRBV19 to TRBJ2-2, with 7 bases lining up with TRBD1. The CDR3 contains 15 residues. V lost 5 bases to trimming and J lost 1 base; unmatched junction nucleotides: 4. CDR1 and CDR2 from the germline V gene are LNHDA and SQIVND (reference sequence). The CDR3: CASSVGGRNTGELFF. CDR3 nucleotides: TGTGCCAGTAGTGTAGGGGGCAGGAACACCGGGGAGCTGTTTTTT. Drawing the rest from reference TRBV19 and TRBJ2-2, the complete variable domain is DGGITQSPKYLFRKEGQNVTLSCEQNLNHDAMYWYRQDPGQGLRLIYYSQIVNDFQKGDIAEGYSVSREKKESFPLTVTSAQKNPTAFYLCASSVGGRNTGELFFGEGSRLTVL.

This chain connects TRBV10-2 to TRBJ2-3; D may be TRBD2 (6 bases). Deletions cut 7 bases from V and 2 bases from J, with 10 bases between. This CDR3 is built from 13 residues. Germline lookup yields CDR1 WSHSY and CDR2 SAAADI. CDR3 nucleotides: TGCGCCAGCAAGGCGGGATACACAGATACGCAGTATTTT. Its protein is CASKAGYTDTQYF.

V and J are TRBV28 and TRBJ1-2, with unresolved D. This CDR3 region has 14 residues. The V gene lost 5 bases and the J gene lost 5 bases, with 15 bases spanning the gap. Germline V lookup: CDR1 MDHEN, CDR2 SYDVKM. CDR3 nucleotide sequence: TGTGCCAGCAGTCTCCTGACCGCGACTTATGGCTACACCTTC. Residues: CASSLLTATYGYTF.

This chain connects TRBV4-1 to TRBJ2-1, with 14 bases identical to TRBD2. J lost 7 bases, V lost 1 base, and 12 bases had no gene match. The CDR3 consists of 19 residues. Germline CDR1 reads MGHRA; CDR2 reads YSYEKL. CDR3 region: CASSQGLAGGVGLQNEQFF. DNA of the CDR3: TGCGCCAGCAGCCAAGGACTAGCGGGAGGGGTTGGTTTGCAGAATGAGCAGTTCTTC.

The chain joins TRBV6-7 to TRBJ2-3, with unresolved D. TRBV6-7 is placed among ORFs of uncertain function. This CDR3 is built from 10 residues. V shed 4 bases and J shed 6 bases, with 2 bases lying between them. The CDR3 sequence: CASSSDTQYF. The CDR3 DNA is TGTGCCAGCAGTTCTGATACGCAGTATTTT.

The chain combines TRBV9 with TRBJ2-5; 10 bases align to TRBD1. V was clipped by 2 bases and J by 4 bases; unmatched bases: 8. Per the germline V gene, CDR1 is SGDLS and CDR2 is YYNGEE. The CDR3 is 16 amino acids. The CDR3 nucleotides are TGTGCCAGCAGCGTTGATCCGGGACAGGGGTCAGAGACCCAGTACTTC. Encoded protein: CASSVDPGQGSETQYF.

The V call is TRBV30, the J call TRBJ1-3; no definite D call. The germline CDR1 and CDR2 sequences are GTSNPN and SVGIG (reference sequence). CDR3 size: 14 residues. Trimming took 0 bases from V and 2 from J, leaving 8 bases between them. CDR3 amino acids: CAWSVGKTGNTIYF. The CDR3 coding sequence is TGTGCCTGGAGTGTCGGGAAAACTGGAAACACCATATATTTT.